A single sample is the source of the 29 T cell receptor beta chains below, sequenced in a study of T cells in Graves' hyperthyroidism and ophthalmopathy. Amplification of TCR beta CDR3 regions was performed using RNA transcripts as template. Carried out on the TCR CDR3, a first-round RT-PCR used the HTBI primer set. TCRdb redid the calling of the multiplex PCR reads with MiXCR, one entry per CDR3 protein. The sample records about 520,000 distinct CDR3 sequences, 24% being singletons. The sequenced material came from blood. The receptors stem from a woman in her twenties or thirties with Graves' ophthalmopathy.

This clonotype appeared many times. V usage is TRBV27 and J usage is TRBJ1-2, with 10 bases lining up with TRBD1. This CDR3 contains 16 residues. V shed 9 bases, J shed 8 bases, and the junction held 18 bases outside the gene matches. Germline CDR1 MNHEY, CDR2 SMNVEV (reference sequence). The CDR3 coding sequence is TGTGCCAGTAGCGGACAGGGGGTAACTAGTTTCCTGGGCTACACCTTC. Residues: CASSGQGVTSFLGYTF.

The chain is built from TRBV6-1 and TRBJ1-5; TRBD1 matches 10 bases. V lost 7 bases, J lost 6 bases, and 6 bases stayed unmatched. The CDR3 loop spans 14 amino acids. The germline V gene has CDR1 MNHNS and CDR2 SASEGT. This chain's CDR3 is CASTGGQGTQPQHF. The DNA for the CDR3 is TGTGCCAGCACAGGGGGACAGGGGACTCAGCCCCAGCATTTT.

Concerning this clonotype itself: Mismatch with germline at one junction end may stem from a read error. The chain combines TRBV20-1 with TRBJ1-1; 7 positions agree with TRBD1. The CDR3 sequence is 10 residues long. Germline V CDR1 and CDR2: DFQATT, SNEGSKA (reference sequence). The CDR3 here is CSARAGGAFF. The CDR3 DNA reads TGCAGTGCCAGAGCAGGGGGGGCTTTCTTT.

This clonotype has only one observation. The chain joins TRBV12-3 or TRBV12-4 to TRBJ1-1, with a tentative D call TRBD1 (5 bases). The CDR3 sequence is 12 residues long. V dropped 8 bases and J dropped 11 bases, with 18 bases sitting between them. CDR3 protein: CASGTRGGDAFF. The CDR3 DNA is TGTGCCAGCGGAACCCGGGGGGGGGACGCTTTCTTT.

The rearrangement links TRBV20-1 to TRBJ2-7, with TRBD1 matching 9 bases. V dropped 5 bases and J dropped 0; count of bases not matched to a gene: 11. Per the germline V gene, CDR1 is DFQATT and CDR2 is SNEGSKA (reference sequence). The CDR3 has 16 amino acids. The DNA for the CDR3 is TGCAGTGCTTATCCCGGGACAGGGACCTTCTCCTACGAGCAGTACTTC. As protein: CSAYPGTGTFSYEQYF.

This clonotype was recorded many times. V gene TRBV7-2 combines with J gene TRBJ2-5, with a weak D call TRBD2 (5 bases). Deletions cut 2 bases from V and 4 bases from J, with 14 bases between. This CDR3 region has 15 residues. Germline loops: CDR1 SGHTA, CDR2 FQGNSA. The chain's CDR3 is CASSLTSSPRETQYF. The CDR3 coding sequence is TGTGCCAGCAGCTTAACATCTAGCCCGCGAGAGACCCAGTACTTC.

V is TRBV6-1 and J is TRBJ2-5; 11 positions agree with TRBD2. Germline CDR1 is MNHNS and CDR2 is SASEGT. The trim removed 6 bases at V and 2 bases at J, leaving 5 bases unmatched. CDR3 length equals 15 residues. CDR3 amino acids: CASSRLAGMQETQYF. The DNA of the CDR3 is TGTGCCAGCAGCAGACTAGCGGGAATGCAAGAGACCCAGTACTTC.

The rearrangement uses TRBV12-3 or TRBV12-4 and TRBJ2-4, with a possible D match to TRBD1 (5 bases). The CDR3 is 15 residues long. Trimming stripped 6 bases from V and 6 bases from J, with 18 bases between. The DNA of the CDR3 is TGTGCCAGCAGCCAACCCTCGCAGGGAAGAAACATTCAGTACTTC. Residues: CASSQPSQGRNIQYF.

The chain joins TRBV12-3 or TRBV12-4 to TRBJ1-1; D uncertain. V was pared by 1 base and J by 11 bases, with 14 bases between. This CDR3 is built from 13 residues. In DNA, the CDR3 is TGTGCCAGCAGTTTAGGAGGAGGCCCGGCTGCTTTCTTT. This gives the protein CASSLGGGPAAFF.

This clonotype occurred many times. The chain is built from TRBV20-1 and TRBJ1-1, with TRBD1 as a possible D gene (5 bases). There are 13 residues in the CDR3. CDR1 is DFQATT, CDR2 SNEGSKA, per germline (reference sequence). V lost 3 bases and J 0 bases, leaving 8 bases between the germline ends. CDR3 amino acids: CSASGAVNTEAFF. The CDR3 nucleotides are TGCAGTGCTAGCGGGGCTGTGAACACTGAAGCTTTCTTT.

J is TRBJ2-1 and V is TRBV10-3; the match to TRBD2 covers 9 bases. CDR3 length: 12 amino acids. The V and J ends lost 0 bases and 15 bases, in that order; junction bases with no gene match: 3. The germline CDR1 and CDR2 sequences are ENHRY and SYGVKD. The CDR3 region is CAISESAGGWFF. Here the CDR3 DNA reads TGTGCCATCAGTGAGTCGGCGGGGGGGTGGTTCTTC.

This clonotype was seen repeatedly, ten times or more. V usage is TRBV11-2 and J usage is TRBJ1-1, with 7 bases fitting TRBD1. V lost 3 bases and J lost 0; bases outside the gene matches: 4. CDR3 length: 15 residues. Germline lookup yields CDR1 SGHAT and CDR2 FQNNGV. CDR3 DNA: TGTGCCAGCAGCTTGACAGGGAGAATGAACACTGAAGCTTTCTTT. It specifies CASSLTGRMNTEAFF. Full variable domain (remainder filled in from reference TRBV11-2 and TRBJ1-1): EAGVAQSPRYKIIEKRQSVAFWCNPISGHATLYWYQQILGQGPKLLIQFQNNGVVDDSQLPKDRFSAERLKGVDSTLKIQPAKLEDSAVYLCASSLTGRMNTEAFFGQGTRLTVV.

This clonotype was picked up many times. This rearrangement joins TRBV9 to TRBJ1-5, with 10 bases that match TRBD1. This CDR3 has 22 amino acids. The junction had 18 bases not matched to a gene; V was cut back by 0 bases and J by 0 bases. The germline CDR1 and CDR2 sequences are SGDLS and YYNGEE. CDR3 DNA sequence: TGTGCCAGCAGCGTAGAAGCGGCACTCAAGGGGACAGGGGAATATAGCAATCAGCCCCAGCATTTT. Protein sequence: CASSVEAALKGTGEYSNQPQHF.

Ten or more counts support this clonotype. The rearrangement joins TRBV30 to TRBJ2-2; no clear D. V was shortened by 2 bases and J by 4 bases, with 5 bases between the two germline ends. The CDR3 has 12 residues. Germline V gene data show CDR1 as GTSNPN and CDR2 as SVGIG (reference sequence). CDR3 protein: CAWSSGTGELFF. The CDR3, as DNA: TGTGCCTGGAGTAGTGGCACCGGGGAGCTGTTTTTT. Full variable domain (rest looked up from reference TRBV30 and TRBJ2-2): SQTIHQWPATLVQPVGSPLSLECTVEGTSNPNLYWYRQAAGRGLQLLFYSVGIGQISSEVPQNLSASRPQDRQFILSSKKLLLSDSGFYLCAWSSGTGELFFGEGSRLTVL.

This clonotype was detected ten times or more. The chain has TRBV27 and TRBJ2-5; TRBD2 is a possible D gene (6 bases). The CDR3 has 12 residues. V was pared by 6 bases and J by 5 bases, with 10 bases between. Germline loops: CDR1 MNHEY, CDR2 SMNVEV (reference sequence). The CDR3 DNA follows: TGTGCCAGCAGACGCGGGGTGGAGACCCAGTACTTC. Its translation: CASRRGVETQYF.

This clonotype was found many times. The chain joins TRBV6-2 or TRBV6-3 to TRBJ1-1, with D maybe TRBD1 (6 bases). CDR3 size: 14 residues. The V end was cut by 2 bases, the J end by 4 bases, with 11 bases between. Germline CDR1 and CDR2: MNHEY and SVGEGT. CDR3: CASSYQGPGTEAFF. CDR3 in DNA: TGTGCCAGCAGTTACCAGGGGCCGGGCACTGAAGCTTTCTTT.

The chain is built from TRBV20-1 and TRBJ2-5; possibly TRBD2 for D (5 bases). Trimming left V 6 bases short and J 0 bases short, with 11 bases between. From germline, CDR1 is DFQATT and CDR2 SNEGSKA (reference sequence). The CDR3 is 13 residues long. CDR3 nucleotides: TGCAGTGCCCCGCTGAGGGACCAAGAGACCCAGTACTTC. Translation: CSAPLRDQETQYF.

The chain uses TRBV6-1 and TRBJ2-5, with D hard to call. Germline V gives CDR1 MNHNS, CDR2 SASEGT. The ends were cut back, 7 bases at V and 5 bases at J, with 20 bases in the middle. The CDR3 sequence is 15 residues long. CDR3 in DNA: TGTGCCAGCAACCTCGAAGCAGGCATTCGGGAGACCCAGTACTTC. This gives the protein CASNLEAGIRETQYF.

Worth noting for this clonotype: No conserved phenylalanine or tryptophan ends this CDR3, so it is likely a read error. This rearrangement joins TRBV27 to TRBJ2-7; a weak D match, TRBD2 (6 bases). Germline loops: CDR1 MNHEY, CDR2 SMNVEV (reference sequence). This CDR3 contains 17 residues. The V and J ends lost 0 bases and 2 bases respectively, with 17 bases between them. The CDR3 DNA sequence: TGTGCCAGCAGTTTATCCGCGGGACCGGACCATCCCTACGAGCAGTACCTC. It specifies CASSLSAGPDHPYEQYL.

V gene TRBV4-2 combines with J gene TRBJ1-1; TRBD1 matches 10 bases. Germline V CDR1 and CDR2: LGHNA, YNFKEQ. The CDR3 runs to 14 residues. The ends lost 1 base at V and 7 bases at J; junction bases unmatched: 3. In nucleotides, the CDR3 is TGTGCCAGCAGCCAAGTGGGGACAGGGGTTGAAGCTTTCTTT. Its translation: CASSQVGTGVEAFF.

This clonotype came up a few times. The rearrangement uses TRBV6-5 and TRBJ1-1; D is unresolved. The CDR3 extends over 15 amino acids. The germline V gene encodes CDR1 MNHEY and CDR2 SVGAGI. Trimming shortened V by 2 bases and J by 1 base, and 11 bases separated the two germline ends. This chain's CDR3 is CASSYVSGSNTEAFF. Here the CDR3 DNA reads TGTGCCAGCAGTTACGTTTCGGGTTCGAACACTGAAGCTTTCTTT.

This clonotype was counted many times. The chain has TRBV6-5 and TRBJ2-5; D is ambiguous. Trimming shortened V by 0 bases and J by 5 bases, and 16 bases separated the two germline ends. Germline-derived CDR1 and CDR2 are MNHEY and SVGAGI. The CDR3 length is 16 residues. The CDR3 loop is CASSYSTFGVGETQYF. DNA of the CDR3: TGTGCCAGCAGTTACTCGACGTTTGGGGTTGGCGAGACCCAGTACTTC.

This clonotype was counted at least ten times. The chain carries TRBV11-2 and TRBJ2-5, with D unresolved. CDR1 is SGHAT and CDR2 is FQNNGV in the germline V gene. CDR3 length: 13 residues. Trimming shortened V by 3 bases and J by 2 bases, and 7 bases separated the two germline ends. The CDR3 loop reads CASSFDSQETQYF. In nucleotides, the CDR3 is TGTGCCAGCAGCTTCGACTCTCAAGAGACCCAGTACTTC.

This clonotype was seen only once. V gene TRBV24-1 combines with J gene TRBJ2-5; D remains unclear. The CDR3 runs 17 residues. CDR1 is KGHDR, CDR2 SFDVKD, per germline. V was pared by 4 bases and J by 4 bases, with 21 bases between. The CDR3 here is CATSDTQTRADVETQYF. CDR3 sequence (DNA): TGTGCCACCAGTGACACCCAGACAAGGGCGGATGTAGAGACCCAGTACTTC.

This clonotype was counted ten times or more. This chain uses TRBV20-1 with TRBJ1-1, with D unclear. This CDR3 contains 13 residues. Trimming took 3 bases from V and 4 from J, leaving 12 bases between them. Germline V gene sequence: CDR1 DFQATT, CDR2 SNEGSKA (reference sequence). Here the CDR3 reads CSARKIAGTEAFF. The CDR3 DNA is TGCAGTGCTAGGAAGATCGCGGGCACTGAAGCTTTCTTT.

This clonotype was seen many times. The chain uses TRBV10-2 and TRBJ1-5; D not resolved. The CDR3 runs 14 residues. Germline loops: CDR1 WSHSY, CDR2 SAAADI. Trimming pared 0 bases from V and 7 bases from J, leaving 10 bases between. CDR3 bases: TGCGCCAGCAGTGAGTCGACCGCAAAACAGCCCCAGCATTTT. Translated: CASSESTAKQPQHF.

In this sample, this clonotype turned up a few times. The gene calls are TRBV6-4 and TRBJ1-2, with 8 positions matching TRBD1. The CDR3 length is 20 residues. CDR1 is MRHNA and CDR2 is SNTAGT in the germline V gene. Trimming at V came to 2 bases and at J to 1 base, leaving 18 bases not matched to a gene. The CDR3, as DNA: TGTGCCAGCAGTGACGTCCTGCGCCGGGACAGGCGACGACTTAACTATGGCTACACCTTC. Its translation: CASSDVLRRDRRRLNYGYTF.

This clonotype was observed many times. V and J are TRBV28 and TRBJ1-6; D might be TRBD1 (5 bases). V lost 3 bases and J 9 bases, leaving 12 bases between the germline ends. Germline CDR1 reads MDHEN; CDR2 reads SYDVKM. CDR3 length: 14 amino acids. In DNA form, the CDR3 reads TGTGCCAGCAGTTTCCAGGGAGGCGCTTCACCCCTCCACTTT. It yields the protein CASSFQGGASPLHF.

This clonotype was counted at least ten times. This chain connects TRBV5-1 to TRBJ2-7, with TRBD1 as a possible D gene (5 bases). CDR3 length: 12 amino acids. V was clipped by 2 bases and J by 7 bases, with 10 bases between them. In germline, CDR1 is SGHRS, CDR2 YFSETQ. The CDR3 here is CASSFEGDEQYF. The CDR3, as DNA: TGCGCCAGCAGCTTTGAAGGGGATGAGCAGTACTTC.